The T cell receptor beta chain described here comes from a study of cytomegalovirus exposure and HLA in healthy donors. Use of 60 Vbeta and 13 Jbeta primers characterized the PCR. Profiling relied on immunoSEQ multiplex PCR, and the TCRdb table lists in-frame clones only, not all of them. The specimen's table records fewer than 85,000 clones. The CDR3 is 15 residues long. Germline-derived CDR1 and CDR2 are SGDLS and YYNGEE. Unmatched junction bases numbered 6, after V lost 1 base and J lost 5 bases. Material: PBMCs. The J gene is TRBJ2-3, the V gene TRBV9, with 8 bases lining up with TRBD2. The sequence came from a female donor in good health and CMV-seropositive. The CDR3 DNA reads as TGTGCCAGCAGCGTATCTTCGGGAGGGGTAGATACGCAGTATTTT. Translating it yields CASSVSSGGVDTQYF.